The rows below give T cell receptor beta chains drawn from one sample of a study of cytomegalovirus exposure and HLA in healthy donors. Here immunoSEQ multiplex PCR was the method, and the copy in TCRdb shows in-frame clones only, minus some. This sample has roughly 120,000 clones, with 77% found just once. The sequenced material came from PBMCs. The receptors here all came from a woman in her thirties or forties in good health and CMV-seropositive. Both conserved end residues are part of each CDR3. D genes are given only for firm matches. Clone size is shown for a subset of rows, as once, few, many or a class of expanded clone.

CASTIGPTGELFF	TGTGCCAGCACAATTGGGCCGACCGGGGAGCTGTTTTTT	-	TRBV9	TRBJ2-2	-
CASSGLAGEPYEQYF	TGTGCCAGCAGTGGCCTAGCGGGCGAACCCTACGAGCAGTACTTC	TRBD2	TRBV25-1	TRBJ2-7	-
CASSEGAGAMLYGYTF	TGTGCCAGCAGTGAGGGGGCAGGGGCGATGCTCTATGGCTACACCTTC	-	TRBV6-1	TRBJ1-2	-
CASSEEESVKQFF	TGTGCCAGCAGTGAAGAAGAATCGGTAAAGCAGTTCTTC	-	TRBV6-1	TRBJ2-1	-
CASSPRVGSEYF	TGTGCCAGCAGCCCCCGAGTGGGGAGTGAGTATTTT	-	TRBV7-2	TRBJ2-3	-
CASGSPFSNEQFF	TGTGCTAGTGGTTCGCCCTTTAGCAATGAGCAGTTCTTC	-	TRBV12-5	TRBJ2-1	few
CASSPPSGTGNGYTF	TGTGCCAGTAGTCCTCCCTCCGGGACAGGAAATGGCTACACCTTC	TRBD1	TRBV19	TRBJ1-2	-
CASSQDLAGGGNTGELFF	TGTGCCAGCAGCCAAGATTTAGCGGGAGGGGGGAACACCGGGGAGCTGTTTTTT	TRBD2	TRBV4-2	TRBJ2-2	-
CASSRGTSSTDTQYF	TGTGCCAGCAGCCGTGGGACTAGCAGCACAGATACGCAGTATTTT	TRBD2	TRBV13	TRBJ2-3	-
CASSIVSGGETQYF	TGTGCCAGTAGTATAGTTAGCGGTGGAGAGACCCAGTACTTC	-	TRBV19	TRBJ2-5	-
CASSPSDGYTF	TGTGCCAGCAGTCCTAGTGATGGCTACACCTTC	-	TRBV2	TRBJ1-2	few
CASSHDRVVAFF	TGTGCCAGCTCGCACGACAGGGTAGTCGCTTTCTTT	TRBD1	TRBV18	TRBJ1-1	-
CASGPGQGDGYTF	TGTGCTAGTGGTCCCGGACAGGGGGATGGCTACACCTTC	TRBD1	TRBV12-5	TRBJ1-2	few
CASSEAFGGAYGYTF	TGTGCCAGCAGTGAAGCGTTTGGGGGCGCCTATGGCTACACCTTC	-	TRBV6-1	TRBJ1-2	-
CASSEQIYGYTF	TGTGCCAGCAGCGAACAGATCTATGGCTACACCTTC	-	TRBV6-1	TRBJ1-2	once
CASSPEGRGPNAEKLFF	TGTGCCAGTAGTCCCGAGGGCAGGGGACCTAATGCGGAAAAACTGTTTTTT	-	TRBV19	TRBJ1-4	-
CASSWSGQGTASGANVLTF	TGCGCCAGCAGCTGGTCGGGACAGGGGACCGCTTCTGGGGCCAACGTCCTGACTTTC	TRBD1	TRBV5-1	TRBJ2-6	few
CASSEAGGTEAFF	TGTGCCAGCAGTGAAGCAGGGGGCACTGAAGCTTTCTTT	-	TRBV6-1	TRBJ1-1	-
CASSESRMGSGSNEQFF	TGCGCCAGCAGTGAGTCGAGGATGGGTAGCGGGAGTAATGAGCAGTTCTTC	TRBD2	TRBV10-1	TRBJ2-1	-
CASSVRQGSYEQYF	TGTGCCAGCAGCGTTCGACAGGGGTCCTACGAGCAGTACTTC	TRBD1	TRBV7-8	TRBJ2-7	-
CASSLAQGRGGETQYF	TGTGCCAGCAGCTTAGCGCAAGGCAGGGGAGGGGAGACCCAGTACTTC	-	TRBV7-9	TRBJ2-5	-
CASSSQGGETQYF	TGTGCCAGCAGCTCTCAGGGGGGCGAGACCCAGTACTTC	-	TRBV13	TRBJ2-5	few
CASSFTQGASYEQYF	TGCGCCAGCAGCTTCACCCAGGGGGCCTCCTACGAGCAGTACTTC	TRBD1	TRBV5-1	TRBJ2-7	-
CASSRERGSEAFF	TGCGCCAGCAGCCGAGAAAGGGGATCTGAAGCTTTCTTT	-	TRBV4-1	TRBJ1-1	-
CASSQSGRGNQPQHF	TGTGCCAGCAGTCAAAGCGGCCGGGGCAATCAGCCCCAGCATTTT	-	TRBV2	TRBJ1-5	many
CASSPGLAGGFETQYF	TGTGCCAGCAGCCCGGGACTAGCGGGAGGGTTTGAGACCCAGTACTTC	TRBD2	TRBV5-6	TRBJ2-5	few
CASSLTGAAEAFF	TGTGCCAGCAGTTTAACAGGGGCGGCTGAAGCTTTCTTT	TRBD1	TRBV27	TRBJ1-1	few
CASSIRQGADYGYTF	TGTGCCAGTAGTATCCGACAGGGGGCGGACTATGGCTACACCTTC	TRBD1	TRBV19	TRBJ1-2	-
CASSLRTGGNTEAFF	TGTGCCAGCAGTTTACGGACAGGGGGCAACACTGAAGCTTTCTTT	TRBD1	TRBV2	TRBJ1-1	-
CASSFEQGRFYEQYF	TGCGCCAGCAGCTTTGAACAGGGGCGGTTCTACGAGCAGTACTTC	TRBD1	TRBV10-2	TRBJ2-7	few
CASSEGRGNEKLFF	TGTGCCAGCAGTGAAGGCAGGGGGAATGAAAAACTGTTTTTT	TRBD1	TRBV25-1	TRBJ1-4	few
CASSSGGQTQYF	TGTGCCAGCAGCTCAGGGGGCCAGACCCAGTACTTC	TRBD1	TRBV27	TRBJ2-5	-
CASSFYSGSGNEQYF	TGCGCCAGCAGCTTCTATAGCGGGAGCGGTAACGAGCAGTACTTC	TRBD2	TRBV5-1	TRBJ2-7	-
CASSRRQDPYEQYF	TGTGCCAGCAGCCGGCGACAGGATCCCTACGAGCAGTACTTC	-	TRBV5-6	TRBJ2-7	-
CASSLELGLSVGEQYF	TGCGCCAGCAGCCTCGAACTCGGACTTAGTGTGGGCGAGCAGTACTTC	-	TRBV5-1	TRBJ2-7	-
CASSLISVSGRIKTGELFF	TGTGCCAGCAGCTTAATTAGCGTTTCCGGGAGGATAAAAACCGGGGAGCTGTTTTTT	TRBD2	TRBV7-8	TRBJ2-2	-
CASSLGGGQPQHF	TGTGCCAGCAGCCTAGGAGGAGGGCAGCCCCAGCATTTT	-	TRBV27	TRBJ1-5	-
CASRPVPGLAGGSYEQYF	TGTGCCAGCAGACCGGTCCCGGGACTAGCGGGAGGGTCCTACGAGCAGTACTTC	TRBD2	TRBV11-1	TRBJ2-7	-
CASSAPGQPNSGNTIYF	TGTGCCAGCAGCGCACCGGGACAGCCCAACTCTGGAAACACCATATATTTT	TRBD1	TRBV7-9	TRBJ1-3	-
CASSPGRAYEQYF	TGTGCCAGTAGCCCAGGGCGCGCCTACGAGCAGTACTTC	-	TRBV19	TRBJ2-7	-
CASSYARVTNYGYTF	TGTGCCAGCAGTTACGCCAGGGTAACGAACTATGGCTACACCTTC	-	TRBV6-6	TRBJ1-2	-
CASSLRLEHSEQYF	TGCGCCAGCAGCCTTAGACTAGAGCACTCCGAGCAGTACTTC	-	TRBV5-1	TRBJ2-7	-
CASGLSRGNTGELFF	TGTGCTAGTGGTCTGTCCAGGGGGAACACCGGGGAGCTGTTTTTT	-	TRBV12-5	TRBJ2-2	few
CASSLTGKTEAFF	TGTGCCAGCAGCTTGACAGGGAAAACTGAAGCTTTCTTT	TRBD1	TRBV11-2	TRBJ1-1	-
CASSLSGTGRNQPQHF	TGTGCCAGCAGTCTGTCCGGGACAGGGCGCAATCAGCCCCAGCATTTT	TRBD1	TRBV28	TRBJ1-5	-
CASSQEGGNTEAFF	TGTGCCAGCAGCCAAGAAGGGGGTAACACTGAAGCTTTCTTT	-	TRBV14	TRBJ1-1	few
CASSQDDRQNTEAFF	TGCGCCAGCAGCCAAGATGACAGGCAGAACACTGAAGCTTTCTTT	-	TRBV4-1	TRBJ1-1	-